This T cell receptor (beta chain) stems from a study of blood T cell repertoires in COVID-19. Overall study context: There were acute and convalescent COVID-19 samples, and they came from the United States, Italy and Spain. Sources were T cells, B-cell-depleted T cells, or PBMCs; the material itself was cDNA or gDNA.

The CDR3 loop spans 14 amino acids. The V gene's germline CDR1 is SGHRS and CDR2 YFSETQ. Those enrolled in Seattle joined during active infection and were followed longitudinally afterward. Per the study methods: It was from reference gene primer amplification that nucleated cell counts were estimated. Method: immunoSEQ multiplex PCR; TCRdb's copy keeps in-frame clones and lacks some. V and J calls and clone size follow that table, whereas D and trimming were derived from the DNA. The table shows fewer than 200,000 clones, with more than 65% occurring only once. On this clone itself: Relative to the germline gene, one junction end is altered; a read error may explain this.

The receptor comes from a woman in her sixties or seventies with COVID-19, enrolled during active disease. Material: peripheral blood. V is TRBV5-1 and J is TRBJ1-3, with a possible D match to TRBD1 (5 bases). The CDR3 is CVSSPGNSGNTIYF. The CDR3 nucleotides are TGCGTCAGCAGCCCAGGGAACTCTGGAAACACCATATATTTT.